Shown below are 23 T cell receptor beta chains from a single sample sequenced in a study of post-analysis software for immune sequencing data. The study's findings and limits: Patients had higher frequencies than controls of four to six TRBV segments, including TRBV5-6, TRBV5-1 and TRBV20-1.

TCR beta cDNA libraries had unique molecular identifiers. MiXCR was run by TCRdb on the PCR reads, yielding one entry per CDR3 protein. The sample lists 450,000 to 650,000 distinct CDR3 sequences, around 44% occurring once. Their target antigens are unknown. Sequencing was performed on blood. The receptors derive from a girl under 18 with multiple sclerosis.

The V and J genes are TRBV7-2 and TRBJ2-5; TRBD2 is a possible D gene (7 bases). This CDR3 region has 17 residues. The germline CDR1 and CDR2 sequences are SGHTA and FQGNSA. Trimming removed 5 bases at V and 1 base at J, with 20 bases between. This CDR3 reads CASSHFQGLAAQETQYF. CDR3 DNA sequence: TGTGCCAGCAGCCATTTTCAGGGGCTAGCGGCCCAAGAGACCCAGTACTTC. Drawing the rest from reference TRBV7-2 and TRBJ2-5, the complete variable domain is GAGVSQSPSNKVTEKGKDVELRCDPISGHTALYWYRQSLGQGLEFLIYFQGNSAPDKSGLPSDRFSAERTGGSVSTLTIQRTQQEDSAVYLCASSHFQGLAAQETQYFGPGTRLLVL.

The J gene is TRBJ2-1, the V gene TRBV9; TRBD1 matches 7 bases. Germline V lookup: CDR1 SGDLS, CDR2 YYNGEE. The CDR3 has 18 residues. The J segment lost 9 bases and the V segment lost 2 bases, leaving 20 bases of the junction unmatched. CDR3 sequence (DNA): TGTGCCAGCAGCGTGAGCCTCCAGACAGGGTCGGTGTATGGTGAGCAGTTCTTC. Its translation: CASSVSLQTGSVYGEQFF.

The chain has TRBV10-3 and TRBJ2-1, with 9 bases identical to TRBD1. CDR3 length: 15 amino acids. Trimming at V came to 0 bases and at J to 7 bases, leaving 4 bases not matched to a gene. Germline V gene sequence: CDR1 ENHRY, CDR2 SYGVKD. The CDR3 reads CAISESDRGRNEQFF. The CDR3 nucleotides read TGTGCCATCAGTGAGTCGGACAGGGGAAGGAATGAGCAGTTCTTC.

This clonotype was seen a single time. The CDR3 nucleotides read TGCGCCAGCAGCTTGGAGCGAGACTATGGCTACACCTTC. Amino acid sequence: CASSLERDYGYTF. The rearrangement links TRBV5-1 to TRBJ1-2; D unclear. Germline CDR1 is SGHRS and CDR2 is YFSETQ. Trimming removed 0 bases from V and 3 bases from J, with 6 bases in between. The CDR3 runs 13 residues.

V and J are TRBV4-1 and TRBJ1-5; no definite D call. V was clipped by 0 bases and J by 3 bases, with 3 bases between them. This CDR3 is 13 amino acids long. CDR1 and CDR2 (germline): MGHRA, YSYEKL. The CDR3 DNA is TGCGCCAGCAGCCAAGAACCCAATCAGCCCCAGCATTTT. It codes for CASSQEPNQPQHF.

The V and J genes are TRBV28 and TRBJ2-4; D is unresolved. There are 11 residues in the CDR3. The germline V gene has CDR1 MDHEN and CDR2 SYDVKM. With 10 bases removed from V and 8 bases from J, the gap between germline ends came to 12 bases. The CDR3 loop is CANPRPHIQYF. The CDR3, as DNA: TGTGCCAACCCCCGGCCACACATTCAGTACTTC.

The chain carries TRBV30 and TRBJ2-6; D is unresolved. Trimming took off 2 bases at V and 0 bases at J, with 5 bases between the two ends. Germline V lookup: CDR1 GTSNPN, CDR2 SVGIG (reference sequence). The CDR3 covers 14 residues. The DNA for the CDR3 is TGTGCCTGGAGTATTCACTCTGGGGCCAACGTCCTGACTTTC. Amino acid sequence: CAWSIHSGANVLTF. The entire variable domain, with the rest obtained from reference TRBV30 and TRBJ2-6, is as follows: SQTIHQWPATLVQPVGSPLSLECTVEGTSNPNLYWYRQAAGRGLQLLFYSVGIGQISSEVPQNLSASRPQDRQFILSSKKLLLSDSGFYLCAWSIHSGANVLTFGAGSRLTVL.

The V call is TRBV29-1, the J call TRBJ1-2; TRBD1 matches 8 bases. Germline trimming cut 4 bases from V and 3 bases from J; bases unmatched to any gene: 10. Germline V gene sequence: CDR1 SQVTM, CDR2 ANQGSEA. The CDR3 has 15 amino acids. The CDR3 spells CSVAGNRGDDYGYTF. The CDR3 DNA follows: TGCAGCGTTGCAGGGAACAGGGGGGACGACTATGGCTACACCTTC.

There are a few counts of this clonotype. V and J are TRBV5-7 and TRBJ2-7; perhaps D is TRBD1 or TRBD2 (5 bases each). TRBV5-7 belongs to the ORF category, with a function that is uncertain. Trimming took off 0 bases at V and 2 bases at J, with 9 bases between the two ends. The CDR3 is made up of 14 amino acids. DNA of the CDR3: TGTGCCAGCAGCTTGGATGGGGGACCCTACGAGCAGTACTTC. Translated: CASSLDGGPYEQYF.

This chain links TRBV7-9 with TRBJ2-5, with D unclear. Deletions cut 1 base from V and 7 bases from J, with 4 bases between. The CDR3 totals 11 residues. Germline V gene data show CDR1 as SEHNR and CDR2 as FQNEAQ (reference sequence). CDR3 DNA: TGTGCCAGCAGCTTAGTGTGGACCCAGTACTTC. It yields the protein CASSLVWTQYF. Together with reference TRBV7-9 and TRBJ2-5, the CDR3 gives the full variable domain: DTGVSQNPRHKITKRGQNVTFRCDPISEHNRLYWYRQTLGQGPEFLTYFQNEAQLEKSRLLSDRFSAERPKGSFSTLEIQRTEQGDSAMYLCASSLVWTQYFGPGTRLLVL.

As concerns this clonotype: Germline and junction disagree at one end, which may indicate a read error. The chain has TRBV28 and TRBJ2-2; D is undetermined. The CDR3 consists of 12 residues. CDR1 MDHEN and CDR2 SYDVKM come from the germline V gene. The CDR3 reads CASNLTAGELFF. The CDR3 DNA reads TGTGCCAGCAATTTAACCGCCGGGGAGCTGTTTTTT.

The chain carries TRBV12-3 or TRBV12-4 and TRBJ2-7, with a weak D call TRBD2 (5 bases). The CDR3 totals 16 residues. V gave up 7 bases and J gave up 7 bases, with 26 bases separating them. DNA of the CDR3: TGTGCCAGCACGGTCCTGAGGGCGACCTCCTACAATGAGCAGTACTTC. It is translated as CASTVLRATSYNEQYF.

The rearrangement uses TRBV20-1 and TRBJ2-1; D unclear. Per germline, CDR1 DFQATT and CDR2 SNEGSKA (reference sequence). V lost 3 bases, J lost 0 bases, and 9 bases lay in between. This CDR3 region has 14 residues. The CDR3 loop is CSARGKGSYNEQFF. In nucleotides, the CDR3 is TGCAGTGCTAGGGGCAAGGGCTCCTACAATGAGCAGTTCTTC.

This clonotype was detected only once. V is TRBV6-6 and J is TRBJ2-1; possible D gene TRBD1, 6 bases. This CDR3 comprises 16 residues. Germline loops: CDR1 MNHNY, CDR2 SVGAGI (reference sequence). Trimming pared 2 bases from V and 8 bases from J, leaving 19 bases between. The CDR3 loop reads CASSYSPPHRADEQFF. In DNA form, the CDR3 reads TGTGCCAGCAGTTACAGCCCCCCCCACAGGGCCGATGAGCAGTTCTTC.

This clonotype was seen only a few times. The chain uses TRBV27 and TRBJ2-6; TRBD1 matches 8 bases. In germline, CDR1 is MNHEY, CDR2 SMNVEV (reference sequence). The CDR3 loop spans 16 amino acids. Germline trimming cut 6 bases from V and 2 bases from J; bases unmatched to any gene: 6. CDR3 sequence: CASSKKDRAGANVLTF. CDR3 DNA sequence: TGTGCCAGCAGCAAAAAGGACAGGGCTGGGGCCAACGTCCTGACTTTC.

A few counts support this clonotype. CDR3 in DNA: TGTGCCAGCAGTTTGTCACAGGGGGCGCGTGGCTACACCTTC. It encodes CASSLSQGARGYTF. This chain connects TRBV12-3 or TRBV12-4 to TRBJ1-2; the match to TRBD1 covers 9 bases. CDR3 size: 14 residues. Unmatched junction bases numbered 6, after V lost 3 bases and J lost 7 bases.

The V call is TRBV27, the J call TRBJ1-1; TRBD1 agrees at 7 bases. With 6 bases clipped from V and 5 bases from J, the junction kept 9 bases outside the gene matches. Germline V gene sequence: CDR1 MNHEY, CDR2 SMNVEV (reference sequence). This CDR3 is 14 amino acids long. DNA of the CDR3: TGTGCCAGCAGGATCGACAGGGCGGAAACTGAAGCTTTCTTT. Protein sequence: CASRIDRAETEAFF.

This clonotype was recorded only once. V and J are TRBV20-1 and TRBJ2-7; weak D call: TRBD1 (6 bases). Germline lookup yields CDR1 DFQATT and CDR2 SNEGSKA (reference sequence). CDR3 length: 12 residues. Trimming left V 6 bases short and J 2 bases short, with 11 bases between. The CDR3 nucleotides read TGCAGTGCCACCGGGACAACCTACGAGCAGTACTTC. Amino acids: CSATGTTYEQYF.

In its sample, this clonotype was seen a few times. This rearrangement joins TRBV18 to TRBJ2-7; 8 nucleotides agree with TRBD1. The J segment lost 0 bases and the V segment lost 2 bases, leaving 3 bases of the junction unmatched. The V gene's germline CDR1 is KGHSH and CDR2 LQKENI. The CDR3 has 15 amino acids. This chain's CDR3 is CASSPDRGSSYEQYF. CDR3 coding DNA: TGTGCCAGCTCACCAGACAGGGGAAGCTCCTACGAGCAGTACTTC.

This clonotype was observed a handful of times. This chain links TRBV9 with TRBJ2-1, with TRBD2 identical over 11 bases. The CDR3 consists of 16 residues. Germline loops: CDR1 SGDLS, CDR2 YYNGEE. V trimming: 0 bases; J trimming: 4 bases; junction bases outside the gene matches: 3. CDR3 amino acids: CASSVATSGGYNEQFF. CDR3 coding DNA: TGTGCCAGCAGCGTAGCTACTAGCGGGGGTTACAATGAGCAGTTCTTC.

This chain links TRBV7-9 with TRBJ2-3; D gene unclear. CDR3 size: 14 residues. Trimming left V 6 bases short and J 0 bases short, with 10 bases between. CDR1 and CDR2 (germline): SEHNR, FQNEAQ (reference sequence). The CDR3 loop reads CASRISVSTDTQYF. The CDR3 bases are TGTGCCAGCAGGATCAGTGTGAGCACAGATACGCAGTATTTT.

The genes are TRBV29-1 and TRBJ2-7, with TRBD2 matching 7 bases. Germline V gene data show CDR1 as SQVTM and CDR2 as ANQGSEA. This CDR3 region has 12 residues. V shed 4 bases and J 7 bases; nucleotides not matched to a gene: 7. CDR3 nucleotide sequence: TGCAGCGTTGCGGCGGGGGACCCGGAGCAGTACTTC. Its protein product is CSVAAGDPEQYF.

This clonotype occurred a few times. This rearrangement joins TRBV7-2 to TRBJ2-1; 10 nucleotides match TRBD2. Trimming removed 7 bases from V and 4 bases from J; junction bases left unmatched: 4. Germline V gene lookup returns CDR1 SGHTA and CDR2 FQGNSA. The CDR3 length is 14 residues. The CDR3 reads CASKGLAKYNEQFF. The CDR3 region has the DNA TGTGCCAGCAAGGGACTAGCGAAATACAATGAGCAGTTCTTC.